Shown below are 23 T cell receptor beta chains from a single sample sequenced in a study of T-cell memory formation after mild COVID-19. TCRdb passed the 5' RACE reads through MiXCR, listing each CDR3 protein once. In the table there are about 39,000 distinct CDR3 sequences, less than 8% of which are singletons. Sequenced material: PBMCs or a T cell subset sorted from them (not recorded which). These receptors all stem from an adult who had mild COVID-19 (a few samples of this study predate the infection). Cell type and time point are not known.

The V and J genes are TRBV20-1 and TRBJ2-5; maybe TRBD2 (7 bases). Germline lookup yields CDR1 DFQATT and CDR2 SNEGSKA (reference sequence). The CDR3 is made up of 17 amino acids. The V end was cut by 6 bases, the J end by 4 bases, with 27 bases between. This CDR3 is CSARFTGGSGFGETQYF. DNA for the CDR3: TGCAGTGCCCGCTTTACGGGGGGCTCGGGTTTCGGAGAGACCCAGTACTTC.

This clonotype was observed many times. The DNA for the CDR3 is TGCGCCAGCAGCTTGGCAGCTGACTTCACCGGGGAGCTGTTTTTT. This sequence encodes CASSLAADFTGELFF. The J gene is TRBJ2-2, the V gene TRBV5-1; the D is unclear. This CDR3 is 15 amino acids long. V lost 0 bases to trimming and J lost 4 bases, with 10 bases between them. Germline loops: CDR1 SGHRS, CDR2 YFSETQ. The full variable domain, in which reference TRBV5-1 and TRBJ2-2 provide the parts outside the CDR3, is KAGVTQTPRYLIKTRGQQVTLSCSPISGHRSVSWYQQTPGQGLQFLFEYFSETQRNKGNFPGRFSGRQFSNSRSEMNVSTLELGDSALYLCASSLAADFTGELFFGEGSRLTVL.

This clonotype has ten or more counts. The chain has TRBV5-1 and TRBJ1-4; unclear D gene. Trimming stripped 0 bases from V and 7 bases from J, with 10 bases between. From germline, CDR1 is SGHRS and CDR2 YFSETQ. This CDR3 is built from 14 residues. The chain's CDR3 is CASSLDSGGEKLFF. The CDR3 DNA is TGCGCCAGCAGCTTGGACAGCGGAGGTGAAAAACTGTTTTTT.

This clonotype was recorded at least ten times. This sequence joins TRBV5-1 and TRBJ2-7, with 9 bases identical to TRBD1. The V and J ends lost 1 base and 5 bases, in that order; junction bases with no gene match: 7. This CDR3 comprises 15 residues. Germline CDR1 reads SGHRS; CDR2 reads YFSETQ. CDR3 DNA sequence: TGCGCCAGCAGCTTGATCGGGACAGGGAACCACGAGCAGTACTTC. It translates to CASSLIGTGNHEQYF.

This clonotype showed up many times. The rearrangement joins TRBV7-6 to TRBJ1-1; TRBD1 is a possible D gene (5 bases). This CDR3 spans 16 amino acids. CDR1 and CDR2 (germline): SGHVS, FNYEAQ. V was cut by 3 bases and J by 1 base, with 15 bases left in between. Written as DNA, the CDR3 is TGTGCCAGCAGCTTCACGGGAGGTAGGGGGAACACTGAAGCTTTCTTT. Protein sequence: CASSFTGGRGNTEAFF.

This clonotype occurred many times. The chain is built from TRBV10-3 and TRBJ2-3; unclear D gene. This CDR3 has 12 residues. V was shortened by 0 bases and J by 10 bases, with 8 bases between the two germline ends. Germline assignment: CDR1 ENHRY and CDR2 SYGVKD. The CDR3 spells CAISESLMAQYF. The CDR3 coding sequence is TGTGCCATCAGTGAGTCCTTGATGGCGCAGTATTTT.

This clonotype was counted at least ten times. CDR3 residues: CAWSVKGSGNTIYF. CDR3 DNA: TGTGCCTGGAGTGTAAAGGGATCTGGAAACACCATATATTTT. This chain connects TRBV30 to TRBJ1-3; no clear D. The CDR3 contains 14 residues. CDR1 is GTSNPN, CDR2 SVGIG, per germline (reference sequence). Trimming cost V 0 bases and J 1 base, with 7 bases left between them.

The CDR3 reads CASSPIGGLDTEAFF. The CDR3 region has the DNA TGTGCCAGCTCCCCCATCGGGGGGTTGGACACTGAAGCTTTCTTT. This chain links TRBV18 with TRBJ1-1; possible D gene TRBD1, 5 bases. Germline V CDR1 and CDR2: KGHSH, LQKENI. The CDR3 is 15 residues long. The V and J ends lost 6 bases and 3 bases respectively, with 17 bases between them.

This clonotype was counted many times. The chain uses TRBV7-9 and TRBJ1-4; 7 nucleotides match TRBD1. This CDR3 is built from 14 residues. Germline CDR1 is SEHNR and CDR2 is FQNEAQ (reference sequence). Losses at the gene ends were 4 bases for V and 15 bases for J; bases not matched to a gene: 14. The CDR3 here is CASSSTPLHDRVFF. For the CDR3, the DNA is TGTGCCAGCAGCTCTACCCCCCTTCACGACAGGGTGTTTTTT.

This chain links TRBV28 with TRBJ1-3; no clear D gene. V lost 5 bases and J 0 bases, leaving 11 bases between the germline ends. Germline loops: CDR1 MDHEN, CDR2 SYDVKM. The CDR3 spans 15 residues. The CDR3: CASSTSATSGNTIYF. The CDR3 nucleotides read TGTGCCAGCAGTACTTCCGCTACCTCTGGAAACACCATATATTTT. Filled out from reference TRBV28 and TRBJ1-3, the complete variable domain reads DVKVTQSSRYLVKRTGEKVFLECVQDMDHENMFWYRQDPGLGLRLIYFSYDVKMKEKGDIPEGYSVSREKKERFSLILESASTNQTSMYLCASSTSATSGNTIYFGEGSWLTVV.

On this clonotype itself: A read error is possible here, since a much larger clone lies one base away. This chain uses TRBV27 with TRBJ2-3; D is uncertain. The germline V gene has CDR1 MNHEY and CDR2 SMNVEV (reference sequence). The CDR3 loop spans 11 amino acids. With 9 bases removed from V and 2 bases from J, the gap between germline ends came to 6 bases. Here the CDR3 reads CARSHTDTQYF. The CDR3 nucleotides read TGTGCCAGAAGTCACACAGATACGCAGTATTTT.

There are a few counts of this clonotype. V is TRBV27 and J is TRBJ2-3; TRBD2 aligns across 13 bases. V was pared by 6 bases and J by 0 bases, with 0 bases of the junction left unmatched. Germline V lookup: CDR1 MNHEY, CDR2 SMNVEV (reference sequence). The CDR3 spans 15 residues. Here the CDR3 DNA reads TGTGCCAGCAGGGGACTAGCGGGAAGCACAGATACGCAGTATTTT. Translating it yields CASRGLAGSTDTQYF.

This clonotype was found a few times. The chain combines TRBV5-1 with TRBJ2-5; TRBD1 agrees at 9 bases. Germline trimming cut 0 bases from V and 4 bases from J; bases unmatched to any gene: 1. This CDR3 has 14 amino acids. The V gene's germline CDR1 is SGHRS and CDR2 YFSETQ. The CDR3 loop is CASSLGQGVETQYF. In nucleotides, the CDR3 is TGCGCCAGCAGCTTGGGACAGGGGGTAGAGACCCAGTACTTC. The full variable domain, with the rest looked up from reference TRBV5-1 and TRBJ2-5, is KAGVTQTPRYLIKTRGQQVTLSCSPISGHRSVSWYQQTPGQGLQFLFEYFSETQRNKGNFPGRFSGRQFSNSRSEMNVSTLELGDSALYLCASSLGQGVETQYFGPGTRLLVL.

This clonotype has a count of ten or more. This rearrangement joins TRBV12-3 or TRBV12-4 to TRBJ2-3, with unresolved D. The CDR3 has 10 residues. Trimming left V 2 bases short and J 7 bases short, with 1 base between. The CDR3 region is CASSLNTQYF. The DNA for the CDR3 is TGTGCCAGCAGTTTAAATACGCAGTATTTT.

Note on this clonotype: This may be a read error, as it is one base from a much larger clone. Since no conserved phenylalanine or tryptophan closes the CDR3, a read error is the likely cause. The chain carries TRBV3-1 and TRBJ1-2; D is uncertain. Germline CDR1 reads LGHDT; CDR2 reads YNNKEL (reference sequence). The CDR3 length is 11 residues. Trimming stripped 0 bases from V and 8 bases from J, with 4 bases between. CDR3 in amino acids: CASSQDLGYTV. DNA for the CDR3: TGTGCCAGCAGCCAAGATTTGGGCTACACCGTC.

Ten or more counts support this clonotype. The chain recombines TRBV4-3 with TRBJ2-1; TRBD2 matches 10 bases. V lost 1 base, J lost 10 bases, and 4 bases stayed unmatched. The CDR3 is made up of 14 amino acids. The germline V gene encodes CDR1 LGHNA and CDR2 YSLEER. This CDR3 reads CASSQVLAGVEQFF. The DNA for the CDR3 is TGCGCCAGCAGCCAAGTTCTAGCGGGAGTAGAGCAGTTCTTC.

The chain recombines TRBV18 with TRBJ2-3; the match to TRBD1 covers 9 bases. The CDR3 sequence is 14 residues long. Germline V gene lookup returns CDR1 KGHSH and CDR2 LQKENI. V shed 6 bases and J 6 bases; nucleotides not matched to a gene: 7. For the CDR3, the DNA is TGTGCCAGCTCTTTACAGGGGGCAGGGGATACGCAGTATTTT. It is translated as CASSLQGAGDTQYF.

This clonotype was observed at least ten times. This chain connects TRBV5-1 to TRBJ2-6; tentatively, D is TRBD2 (6 bases). CDR3 size: 16 residues. V was trimmed by 2 bases and J by 2 bases, leaving 11 bases between them. Germline CDR1 reads SGHRS; CDR2 reads YFSETQ. The CDR3 DNA reads TGCGCCAGCAGCTTTAGTGCGGGAACTGGGGCCAACGTCCTGACTTTC. Encoded protein: CASSFSAGTGANVLTF.

This clonotype was detected many times. The genes are TRBV5-1 and TRBJ2-2, with TRBD1 as a possible D gene (5 bases). Germline V gene lookup returns CDR1 SGHRS and CDR2 YFSETQ. The CDR3 extends over 13 amino acids. V was shortened by 4 bases and J by 2 bases, with 6 bases between the two germline ends. The CDR3 DNA follows: TGCGCCAGCAGCACAGGAAACACCGGGGAGCTGTTTTTT. Residues: CASSTGNTGELFF.

Only a few counts were recorded for this clonotype. The V call is TRBV27, the J call TRBJ1-2; 7 nucleotides match TRBD1. V was pared by 7 bases and J by 4 bases, with 6 bases of the junction left unmatched. This CDR3 region has 13 residues. CDR1 MNHEY and CDR2 SMNVEV come from the germline V gene (reference sequence). The CDR3 spells CASTAGGLYGYTF. As DNA, the CDR3 is TGTGCCAGCACGGCAGGGGGTCTCTATGGCTACACCTTC.

This clonotype has just a few counts. The rearrangement links TRBV27 to TRBJ2-1; 10 positions match TRBD2. V shed 5 bases, J shed 0 bases, and the junction held 13 bases outside the gene matches. This CDR3 is built from 19 residues. Germline V gene data show CDR1 as MNHEY and CDR2 as SMNVEV (reference sequence). CDR3 loop: CASSPLKAGGRSSYNEQFF. Written as DNA, the CDR3 is TGTGCCAGCAGTCCCCTAAAAGCGGGGGGGAGAAGCTCCTACAATGAGCAGTTCTTC.

The chain carries TRBV30 and TRBJ2-3; 7 nucleotides match TRBD1. CDR3 length: 15 amino acids. The germline V gene has CDR1 GTSNPN and CDR2 SVGIG (reference sequence). V lost 3 bases and J lost 4; bases outside the gene matches: 10. This CDR3 reads CAWSKTGSRADTQYF. Here the CDR3 DNA reads TGTGCCTGGAGCAAGACAGGGTCGAGGGCAGATACGCAGTATTTT.

This clonotype was picked up a small number of times. The V call is TRBV12-3 or TRBV12-4, the J call TRBJ2-1, with D perhaps matching TRBD1 or TRBD2 (5 bases each). V was clipped by 7 bases and J by 6 bases, with 13 bases between them. This CDR3 has 13 residues. CDR3 residues: CASTRDPGNEQFF. The CDR3 bases are TGTGCCAGCACAAGGGACCCCGGCAATGAGCAGTTCTTC.